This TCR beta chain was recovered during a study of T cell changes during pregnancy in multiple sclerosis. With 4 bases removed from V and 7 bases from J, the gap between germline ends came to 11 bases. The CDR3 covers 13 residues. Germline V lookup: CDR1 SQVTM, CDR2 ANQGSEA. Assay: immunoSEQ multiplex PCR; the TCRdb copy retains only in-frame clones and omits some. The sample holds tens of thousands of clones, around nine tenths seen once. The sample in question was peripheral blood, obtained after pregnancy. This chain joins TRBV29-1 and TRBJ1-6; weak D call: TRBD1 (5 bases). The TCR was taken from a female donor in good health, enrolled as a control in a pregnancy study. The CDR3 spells CSVGAGNNSPLHF. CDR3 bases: TGCAGCGTTGGGGCAGGGAACAATTCACCCCTCCACTTT.